The 25 T cell receptor beta chains below all came from one sample that was sequenced in a study of regulatory T cells in long-lasting Graves disease. Time point in this sample: newly diagnosed GD, antithyroid drugs for less than 3 months. The TCR library used RNA extracted from PBMCs. Construction of TCR beta libraries relied on iRepertoire HTBI primers and on Arm-PCR targeting CDR3 regions. TCRdb called the multiplex PCR reads again in MiXCR, with one record for every CDR3 protein. The sample has 620,000 or so distinct CDR3 sequences, 16% seen once; the top ten hold more than 15%. This same sample was also taken into another study, of T cells in Graves' hyperthyroidism and ophthalmopathy.

Source: peripheral blood mononuclear cells (PBMCs), taken at new diagnosis, from a patient treated with antithyroid drugs. These receptors all stem from a woman in her twenties or thirties with Graves disease.

The chain has TRBV28 and TRBJ1-2; D perhaps matches TRBD1 (6 bases). Germline V gene data show CDR1 as MDHEN and CDR2 as SYDVKM. The CDR3 extends over 12 amino acids. V lost 4 bases and J 9 bases, leaving 12 bases between the germline ends. The CDR3 bases are TGTGCCAGCAGTTCCGGACAGTTGAGCTACACCTTC. As protein: CASSSGQLSYTF.

Of note for this clonotype: A read error is possible here, since a much larger clone lies one base away. The V call is TRBV6-5, the J call TRBJ2-7, with D perhaps TRBD1 (5 bases). Germline assignment: CDR1 MNHEY and CDR2 SVGAGI. The CDR3 runs to 14 residues. The CDR3 DNA reads TGTGCCAGCAGTTACGAAAGGGGATCCTACGGGCAGTACTTC. Amino acid sequence: CASSYERGSYGQYF.

This clonotype was seen ten or more times. The V call is TRBV6-1, the J call TRBJ1-2; D gene ambiguous. Germline CDR1 reads MNHNS; CDR2 reads SASEGT. The CDR3 runs to 13 residues. Trimming left V 6 bases short and J 2 bases short, with 10 bases between. The chain's CDR3 is CASRVRANYGYTF. CDR3 nucleotide sequence: TGTGCCAGCAGAGTGAGGGCGAACTATGGCTACACCTTC.

This clonotype has a count of ten or more. The J gene is TRBJ2-1, the V gene TRBV7-9; 7 nucleotides agree with TRBD2. Germline lookup yields CDR1 SEHNR and CDR2 FQNEAQ (reference sequence). The CDR3 is 15 amino acids. J lost 5 bases, V lost 6 bases, and 10 bases had no gene match. The CDR3 DNA sequence: TGTGCCAGCAGGCCCAGACTAGCTTCGGACAATGAGCAGTTCTTC. Protein: CASRPRLASDNEQFF.

There are a few counts of this clonotype. This chain links TRBV7-6 with TRBJ2-1; D is undetermined. This CDR3 is built from 13 residues. V was cut by 2 bases and J by 10 bases, with 12 bases left in between. The germline V gene encodes CDR1 SGHVS and CDR2 FNYEAQ. CDR3 amino acids: CASSLFPLGEQFF. The DNA of the CDR3 is TGTGCCAGCAGCTTATTCCCCCTAGGGGAGCAGTTCTTC.

This clonotype appeared many times. The rearrangement joins TRBV7-3 to TRBJ2-7; D is perhaps TRBD1 (6 bases). V was pared by 6 bases and J by 7 bases, with 16 bases between. CDR1 and CDR2 (germline): SGHTA, FQGTGA. This CDR3 spans 13 amino acids. The DNA for the CDR3 is TGTGCCAGCAGTTCGGGACACCTCCTAGAGCAGTACTTC. Amino acids: CASSSGHLLEQYF. Full variable domain (rest looked up from reference TRBV7-3 and TRBJ2-7): GAGVSQTPSNKVTEKGKYVELRCDPISGHTALYWYRQSLGQGPEFLIYFQGTGAADDSGLPNDRFFAVRPEGSVSTLKIQRTERGDSAVYLCASSSGHLLEQYFGPGTRLTVT.

There are a few counts of this clonotype. V usage is TRBV7-3 and J usage is TRBJ1-2, with D perhaps matching TRBD1 (5 bases). Germline V gene data show CDR1 as SGHTA and CDR2 as FQGTGA. The CDR3 has 14 residues. V was pared by 0 bases and J by 7 bases, with 12 bases between. This CDR3 is CASSLTEGLGGYTF. In DNA form, the CDR3 reads TGTGCCAGCAGCTTAACGGAGGGGCTGGGTGGCTACACCTTC.

This clonotype was counted at least ten times. The J gene is TRBJ2-3, the V gene TRBV28; no clear D gene. Looked up from germline, CDR1 is MDHEN and CDR2 is SYDVKM. This CDR3 spans 12 amino acids. Trimming removed 5 bases from V and 9 bases from J, with 12 bases in between. Here the CDR3 DNA reads TGTGCCAGCAGTCCCACGGCCCCAACGCAGTATTTT. This encodes CASSPTAPTQYF.

On this clonotype: At one boundary the junction diverges from the germline segment, which might be a read error. V gene TRBV11-1 combines with J gene TRBJ1-5; TRBD1 is a possible D gene (5 bases). The CDR3 is 15 residues long. Germline CDR1 is SGHAT and CDR2 is FQDESV (reference sequence). The CDR3, as DNA: TGCGCCAGCAGCTCAGTCGACAGCGTAAATCAGCCCCAGCATTTT. This gives the protein CASSSVDSVNQPQHF.

Only a few counts were recorded for this clonotype. This rearrangement joins TRBV7-8 to TRBJ2-7, with a weak D call TRBD1 (6 bases). The V and J ends lost 0 bases and 3 bases respectively, with 12 bases between them. The length of the CDR3 is 15 residues. The germline V gene encodes CDR1 SGHVS and CDR2 FQNEAQ. CDR3 DNA: TGTGCCAGCAGCTTAGCAGGGGGAGTACACTACGAGCAGTACTTC. Residues: CASSLAGGVHYEQYF.

This clonotype was detected a few times. CDR3: CASSKGEANYGYTF. The CDR3 DNA reads as TGCGCCAGCTCAAAGGGGGAGGCTAACTATGGCTACACCTTC. This sequence joins TRBV5-1 and TRBJ1-2, with a weak D call TRBD1 (6 bases). This CDR3 contains 14 residues. Germline V gene sequence: CDR1 SGHRS, CDR2 YFSETQ. V was pared by 7 bases and J by 0 bases, with 13 bases between.

This clonotype showed up just a few times. The chain employs TRBV7-9 and TRBJ2-7; either TRBD1 or TRBD2 may fit D (5 bases each). The V gene's germline CDR1 is SEHNR and CDR2 FQNEAQ (reference sequence). The CDR3 is 14 residues long. V was pared by 2 bases and J by 9 bases, with 17 bases between. DNA of the CDR3: TGTGCCAGCAGCTTACTCACCGGGACCGAGGTGCAGTACTTC. This translates into CASSLLTGTEVQYF.

The gene calls are TRBV7-8 and TRBJ2-7; 10 bases are shared with TRBD2. Germline CDR1 is SGHVS and CDR2 is FQNEAQ. The junction had 6 bases not matched to a gene; V was cut back by 1 base and J by 3 bases. This CDR3 comprises 16 residues. The chain's CDR3 is CASSLGAAGGDYEQYF. CDR3 DNA: TGTGCCAGCAGCTTAGGGGCAGCGGGGGGGGACTACGAGCAGTACTTC.

The V call is TRBV29-1, the J call TRBJ2-3, with unresolved D. This CDR3 is 12 amino acids long. V shed 7 bases and J shed 0 bases, with 8 bases lying between them. Germline V CDR1 and CDR2: SQVTM, ANQGSEA. This CDR3 reads CSAVPSTDTQYF. DNA for the CDR3: TGCAGCGCAGTCCCTAGCACAGATACGCAGTATTTT.

Ten or more counts support this clonotype. The rearrangement uses TRBV12-3 or TRBV12-4 and TRBJ1-5; D ambiguous. The CDR3 spans 16 residues. V lost 3 bases and J 4 bases, leaving 16 bases between the germline ends. The CDR3 spells CASSFRLGPTNQPQHF. The DNA of the CDR3 is TGTGCCAGCAGTTTCCGCCTTGGGCCGACTAATCAGCCCCAGCATTTT.

Concerning this clonotype itself: The likely explanation is a read error, given a far larger clone one base away. This sequence joins TRBV7-9 and TRBJ2-3; no reliable D call. Germline V gives CDR1 SEHNR, CDR2 FQNEAQ (reference sequence). This CDR3 is built from 13 residues. V was pared by 4 bases and J by 7 bases, with 12 bases between. The CDR3 coding sequence is TGTGCCAGCAGCTCCCCCAGTGCAAATACGCAGTATTTT. Translation: CASSSPSANTQYF.

This clonotype has ten or more counts. The chain recombines TRBV12-3 or TRBV12-4 with TRBJ2-1, with 15 bases aligning to TRBD2. With V trimmed by 5 bases and J by 7 bases, 3 bases remained unmatched. The CDR3 consists of 15 residues. CDR3 coding DNA: TGTGCCAGCAGTAGGACTAGCGGGAGGGGGAATGAGCAGTTCTTC. Protein product: CASSRTSGRGNEQFF.

The rearrangement joins TRBV3-1 to TRBJ1-2; D may be TRBD1 (6 bases). V lost 1 base to trimming and J lost 2 bases, with 8 bases between them. This CDR3 spans 14 amino acids. Germline values: CDR1 LGHDT, CDR2 YNNKEL (reference sequence). The CDR3 sequence: CASSQAGQNYGYTF. The CDR3 DNA reads TGTGCCAGCAGCCAAGCCGGACAGAACTATGGCTACACCTTC.

This clonotype was recorded at least ten times. This CDR3 is CASSYRRGTSDTQYF. DNA of the CDR3: TGTGCCAGCAGCTACAGGAGGGGGACCTCAGATACGCAGTATTTT. This chain links TRBV7-9 with TRBJ2-3; D tentatively reads TRBD1 or TRBD2 (6 bases each). Germline V gene sequence: CDR1 SEHNR, CDR2 FQNEAQ (reference sequence). This CDR3 is built from 15 residues. V lost 4 bases and J lost 4, with 15 bases in between.

This clonotype was seen only a few times. A read error is possible here, since a much larger clone lies one base away. Without the conserved terminal phenylalanine or tryptophan, this CDR3 likely stems from a read error. The V call is TRBV6-5, the J call TRBJ2-1; D is tentatively TRBD1 or TRBD2 (5 bases each). The CDR3 totals 16 residues. Germline CDR1 is MNHEY and CDR2 is SVGAGI. Trimming removed 3 bases from V and 0 bases from J, with 12 bases in between. CDR3 DNA: TGTGCCAGCAGTTATCTCCGGGGCAGCTCCTACAATGAGCAGTTCCTC. Its protein product is CASSYLRGSSYNEQFL.

This clonotype was detected ten times or more. This chain uses TRBV6-1 with TRBJ1-1; unclear D gene. Germline assignment: CDR1 MNHNS and CDR2 SASEGT. CDR3 length: 12 amino acids. V was pared by 10 bases and J by 5 bases, with 14 bases between. CDR3 in DNA: TGTGCCACAAAGGAGCTGGTGACTGAAGCTTTCTTT. Protein sequence: CATKELVTEAFF.

This clonotype has only a few counts. Lacking the conserved final phenylalanine or tryptophan, this CDR3 likely reflects a read error. The J gene is TRBJ2-7, the V gene TRBV5-1; tentatively, D is TRBD2 (5 bases). Germline CDR1 SGHRS, CDR2 YFSETQ. Trimming took 0 bases from V and 3 from J, leaving 13 bases between them. The CDR3 runs to 15 residues. Here the CDR3 reads CASSLAGESGYEQYL. CDR3 in DNA: TGCGCCAGCAGCTTGGCCGGGGAGAGCGGCTACGAGCAGTACCTC.

As to this clonotype: Given a much more abundant clone one base away, this may be a read error. This chain connects TRBV12-3 or TRBV12-4 to TRBJ1-2; the D is unclear. This CDR3 comprises 12 residues. V lost 5 bases to trimming and J lost 3 bases, with 7 bases between them. In DNA form, the CDR3 reads TGTGCCAGCAGTGCAGACGACTATGGCTACACCTTC. This sequence encodes CASSADDYGYTF.

This clonotype was seen many times. This rearrangement joins TRBV18 to TRBJ2-3; D might be TRBD1 (5 bases). Looked up from germline, CDR1 is KGHSH and CDR2 is LQKENI. The CDR3 sequence is 14 residues long. V was shortened by 2 bases and J by 3 bases, with 9 bases between the two germline ends. The CDR3 reads CASSPGRETDTQYF. The CDR3 DNA sequence: TGTGCCAGCTCACCAGGCAGGGAAACAGATACGCAGTATTTT.

This clonotype was detected only once. The V and J genes are TRBV5-1 and TRBJ1-1; TRBD1 might be the D (6 bases). CDR1 SGHRS and CDR2 YFSETQ come from the germline V gene. Trimming removed 3 bases from V and 1 base from J, with 13 bases in between. This CDR3 is built from 15 residues. The CDR3 here is CASSWTANRNTEAFF. Here the CDR3 DNA reads TGCGCCAGCAGCTGGACAGCGAACAGGAACACTGAAGCTTTCTTT.